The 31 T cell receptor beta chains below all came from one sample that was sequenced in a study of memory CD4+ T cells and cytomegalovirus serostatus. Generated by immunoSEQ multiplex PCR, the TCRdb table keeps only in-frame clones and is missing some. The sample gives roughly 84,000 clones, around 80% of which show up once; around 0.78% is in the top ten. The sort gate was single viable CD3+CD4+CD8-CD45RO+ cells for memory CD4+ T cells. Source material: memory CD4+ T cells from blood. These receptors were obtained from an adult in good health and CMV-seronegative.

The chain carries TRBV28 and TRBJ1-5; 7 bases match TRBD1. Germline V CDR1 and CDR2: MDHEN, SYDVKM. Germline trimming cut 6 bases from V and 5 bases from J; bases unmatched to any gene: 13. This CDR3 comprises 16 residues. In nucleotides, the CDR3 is TGTGCCAGCAGCCGAAGCGACAGGGTCTTGGATCAGCCCCAGCATTTT. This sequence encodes CASSRSDRVLDQPQHF.

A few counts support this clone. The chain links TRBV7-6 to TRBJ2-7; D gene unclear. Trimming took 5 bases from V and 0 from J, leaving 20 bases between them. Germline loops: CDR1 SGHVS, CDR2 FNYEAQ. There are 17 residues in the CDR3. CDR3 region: CASSPLYGKRLSYEQYF. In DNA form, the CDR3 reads TGTGCCAGCAGCCCCCTCTACGGCAAGCGACTCTCCTACGAGCAGTACTTC.

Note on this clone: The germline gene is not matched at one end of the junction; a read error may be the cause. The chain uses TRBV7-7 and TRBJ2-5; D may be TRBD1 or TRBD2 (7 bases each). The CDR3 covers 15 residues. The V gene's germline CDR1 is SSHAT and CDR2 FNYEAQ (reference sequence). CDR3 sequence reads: CASSYRGGFQETQYF. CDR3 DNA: TGTGCTAGCAGCTACAGGGGAGGGTTTCAAGAGACCCAGTACTTC.

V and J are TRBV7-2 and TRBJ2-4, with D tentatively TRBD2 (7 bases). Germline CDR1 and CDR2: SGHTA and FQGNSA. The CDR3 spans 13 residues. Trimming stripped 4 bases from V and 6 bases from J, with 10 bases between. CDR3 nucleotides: TGTGCCAGCAGCTGGGAGGGGGGAAACATTCAGTACTTC. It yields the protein CASSWEGGNIQYF.

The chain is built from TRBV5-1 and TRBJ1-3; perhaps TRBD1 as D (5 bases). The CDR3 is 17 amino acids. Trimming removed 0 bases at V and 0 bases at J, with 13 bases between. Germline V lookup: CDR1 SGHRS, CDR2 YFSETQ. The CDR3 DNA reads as TGCGCCAGCAGCTTGGCCTCGGCAGGGAACTCTGGAAACACCATATATTTT. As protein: CASSLASAGNSGNTIYF.

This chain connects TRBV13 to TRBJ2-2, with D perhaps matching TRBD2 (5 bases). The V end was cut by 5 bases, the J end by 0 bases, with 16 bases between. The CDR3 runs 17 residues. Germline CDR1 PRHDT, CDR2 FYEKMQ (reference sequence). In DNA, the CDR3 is TGTGCCAGCAGCCCACTTTTGAGCGGATCGAACACCGGGGAGCTGTTTTTT. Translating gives CASSPLLSGSNTGELFF.

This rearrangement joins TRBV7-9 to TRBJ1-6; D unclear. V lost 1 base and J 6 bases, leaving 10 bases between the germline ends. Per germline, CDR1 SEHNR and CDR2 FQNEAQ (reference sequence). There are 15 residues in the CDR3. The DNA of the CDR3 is TGTGCCAGCAGCTTAGATCCAGAGGCTAATTCACCCCTCCACTTT. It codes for CASSLDPEANSPLHF.

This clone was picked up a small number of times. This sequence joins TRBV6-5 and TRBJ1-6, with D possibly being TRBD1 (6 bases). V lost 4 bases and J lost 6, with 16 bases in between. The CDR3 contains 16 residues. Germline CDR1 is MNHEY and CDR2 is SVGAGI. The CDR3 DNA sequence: TGTGCCAGCAGTTCTCCGAGTGGGGGGGCTAATTCACCCCTCCACTTT. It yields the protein CASSSPSGGANSPLHF.

The CDR3 coding sequence is TGTGCCAGCAGCAAATCGGGGACAGGGGGCACCGGGGAGCTGTTTTTT. It translates to CASSKSGTGGTGELFF. The rearrangement uses TRBV7-3 and TRBJ2-2; 11 bases are shared with TRBD1. Trimming removed 5 bases from V and 4 bases from J; junction bases left unmatched: 6. This CDR3 contains 16 residues. Per germline, CDR1 SGHTA and CDR2 FQGTGA.

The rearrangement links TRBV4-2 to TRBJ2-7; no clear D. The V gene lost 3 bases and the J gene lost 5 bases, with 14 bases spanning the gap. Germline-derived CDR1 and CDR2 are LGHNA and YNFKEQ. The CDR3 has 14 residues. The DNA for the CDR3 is TGTGCCAGCAGCCAGGAAAGGTTAGAGGACGAGCAGTACTTC. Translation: CASSQERLEDEQYF.

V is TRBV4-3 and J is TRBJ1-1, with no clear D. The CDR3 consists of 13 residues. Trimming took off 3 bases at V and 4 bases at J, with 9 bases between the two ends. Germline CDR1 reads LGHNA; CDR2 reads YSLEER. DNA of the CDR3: TGCGCCAGCAGCCACAGGACGGCCACTGAAGCTTTCTTT. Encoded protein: CASSHRTATEAFF.

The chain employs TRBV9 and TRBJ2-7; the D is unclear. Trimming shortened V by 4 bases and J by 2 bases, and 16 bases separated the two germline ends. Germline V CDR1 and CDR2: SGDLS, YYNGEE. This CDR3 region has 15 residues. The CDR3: CASSPSSDTAYEQYF. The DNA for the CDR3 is TGTGCCAGCAGCCCCAGTAGTGACACAGCCTACGAGCAGTACTTC.

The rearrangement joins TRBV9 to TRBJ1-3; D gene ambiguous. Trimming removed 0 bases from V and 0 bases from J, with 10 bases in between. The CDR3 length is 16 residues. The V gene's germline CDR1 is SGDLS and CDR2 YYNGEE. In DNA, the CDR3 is TGTGCCAGCAGCGTAGGCGCGGGTTACTCTGGAAACACCATATATTTT. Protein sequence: CASSVGAGYSGNTIYF.

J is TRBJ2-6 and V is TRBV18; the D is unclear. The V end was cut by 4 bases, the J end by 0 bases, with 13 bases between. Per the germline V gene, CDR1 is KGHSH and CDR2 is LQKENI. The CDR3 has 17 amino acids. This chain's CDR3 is CASSRPGRSSGANVLTF. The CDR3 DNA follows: TGTGCCAGCTCACGGCCCGGGCGAAGCTCTGGGGCCAACGTCCTGACTTTC.

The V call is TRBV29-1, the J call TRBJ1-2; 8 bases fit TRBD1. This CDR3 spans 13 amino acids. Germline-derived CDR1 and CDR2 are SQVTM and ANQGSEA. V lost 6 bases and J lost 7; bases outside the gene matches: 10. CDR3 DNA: TGCAGCGTGGATCCAGGGGGCGCTTCTGGCTACACCTTC. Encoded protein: CSVDPGGASGYTF. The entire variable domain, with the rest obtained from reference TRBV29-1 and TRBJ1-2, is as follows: SAVISQKPSRDICQRGTSLTIQCQVDSQVTMMFWYRQQPGQSLTLIATANQGSEATYESGFVIDKFPISRPNLTFSTLTVSNMSPEDSSIYLCSVDPGGASGYTFGSGTRLTVV.

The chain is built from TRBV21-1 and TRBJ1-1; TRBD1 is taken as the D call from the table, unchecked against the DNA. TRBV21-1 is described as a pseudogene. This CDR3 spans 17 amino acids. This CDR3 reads CASSKWWLVGQGDEAFF. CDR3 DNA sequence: TGTGCCAGCAGCAAATGGTGGCTCGTTGGACAGGGGGACGAGGCTTTCTTT.

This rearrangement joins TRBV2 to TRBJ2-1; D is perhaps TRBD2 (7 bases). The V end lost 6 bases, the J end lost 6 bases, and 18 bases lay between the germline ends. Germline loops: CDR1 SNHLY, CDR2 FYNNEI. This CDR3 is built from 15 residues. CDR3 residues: CASRNRGAPGNEQFF. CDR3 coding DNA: TGTGCCAGCAGAAATCGGGGGGCCCCAGGCAATGAGCAGTTCTTC.

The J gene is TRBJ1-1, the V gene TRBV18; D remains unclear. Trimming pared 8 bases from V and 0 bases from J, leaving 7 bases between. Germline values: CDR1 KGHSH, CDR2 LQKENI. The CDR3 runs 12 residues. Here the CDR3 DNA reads TGTGCCAGCGCGACGTTGAACACTGAAGCTTTCTTT. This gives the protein CASATLNTEAFF.

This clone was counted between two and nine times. Here the CDR3 reads CASSLSYGYTF. The CDR3 nucleotides read TGTGCCAGCAGCCTAAGCTATGGCTACACCTTC. The rearrangement links TRBV13 to TRBJ1-2; D gene ambiguous. Trimming cost V 5 bases and J 4 bases, with 5 bases left between them. The CDR3 length is 11 residues. CDR1 and CDR2 from the germline V gene are PRHDT and FYEKMQ (reference sequence).

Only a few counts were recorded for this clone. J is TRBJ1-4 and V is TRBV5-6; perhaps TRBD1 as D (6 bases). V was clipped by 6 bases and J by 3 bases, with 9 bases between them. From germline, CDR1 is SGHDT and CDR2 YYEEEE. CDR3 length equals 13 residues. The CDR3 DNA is TGTGCCAGCACCCAGGGGCCTAATGAAAAACTGTTTTTT. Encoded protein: CASTQGPNEKLFF. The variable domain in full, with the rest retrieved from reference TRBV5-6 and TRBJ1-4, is DAGVTQSPTHLIKTRGQQVTLRCSPKSGHDTVSWYQQALGQGPQFIFQYYEEEERQRGNFPDRFSGHQFPNYSSELNVNALLLGDSALYLCASTQGPNEKLFFGSGTQLSVL.

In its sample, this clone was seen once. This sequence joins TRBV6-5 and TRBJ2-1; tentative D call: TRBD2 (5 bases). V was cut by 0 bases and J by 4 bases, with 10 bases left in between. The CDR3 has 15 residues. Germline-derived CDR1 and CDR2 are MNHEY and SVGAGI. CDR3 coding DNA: TGTGCCAGCAGTTACTCGTACAGCGGATACAATGAGCAGTTCTTC. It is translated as CASSYSYSGYNEQFF.

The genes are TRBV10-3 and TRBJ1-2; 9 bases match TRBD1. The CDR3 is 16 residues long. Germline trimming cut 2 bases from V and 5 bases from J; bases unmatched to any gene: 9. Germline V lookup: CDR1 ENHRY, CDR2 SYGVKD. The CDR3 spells CAISEPTGGEKYGYTF. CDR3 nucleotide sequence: TGTGCCATCAGTGAGCCTACAGGGGGCGAGAAATATGGCTACACCTTC.

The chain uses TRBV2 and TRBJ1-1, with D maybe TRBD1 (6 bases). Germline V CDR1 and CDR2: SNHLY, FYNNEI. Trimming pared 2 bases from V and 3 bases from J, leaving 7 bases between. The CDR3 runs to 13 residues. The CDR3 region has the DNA TGTGCCAGCAGTGAACAGGGGTACACTGAAGCTTTCTTT. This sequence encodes CASSEQGYTEAFF. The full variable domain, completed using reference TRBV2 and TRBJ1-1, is EPEVTQTPSHQVTQMGQEVILRCVPISNHLYFYWYRQILGQKVEFLVSFYNNEISEKSEIFDDQFSVERPDGSNFTLKIRSTKLEDSAMYFCASSEQGYTEAFFGQGTRLTVV.

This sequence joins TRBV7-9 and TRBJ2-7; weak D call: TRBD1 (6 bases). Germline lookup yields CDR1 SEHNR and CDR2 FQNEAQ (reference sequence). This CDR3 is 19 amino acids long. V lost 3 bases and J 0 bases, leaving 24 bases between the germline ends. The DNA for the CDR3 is TGTGCCAGCAGCTTGATTACCCTACAGGGACCCCTGAGCTCCTACGAGCAGTACTTC. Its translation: CASSLITLQGPLSSYEQYF.

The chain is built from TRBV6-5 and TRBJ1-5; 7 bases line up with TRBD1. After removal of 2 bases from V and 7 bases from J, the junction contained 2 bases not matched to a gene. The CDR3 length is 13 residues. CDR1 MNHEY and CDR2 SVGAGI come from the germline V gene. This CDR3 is CASSYRGGQPQHF. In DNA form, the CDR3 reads TGTGCCAGCAGTTACAGAGGGGGCCAGCCCCAGCATTTT.

In DNA, the CDR3 is TGTGCCAGCAGCTTGTCCGGGACTACATACGAGCAGTACTTC. It encodes CASSLSGTTYEQYF. The chain uses TRBV5-6 and TRBJ2-7; TRBD2 aligns across 7 bases. Germline V gene sequence: CDR1 SGHDT, CDR2 YYEEEE. The V gene end was trimmed by 1 base and the J gene end by 4 bases; junction bases not matched to a gene: 5. The CDR3 spans 14 residues.

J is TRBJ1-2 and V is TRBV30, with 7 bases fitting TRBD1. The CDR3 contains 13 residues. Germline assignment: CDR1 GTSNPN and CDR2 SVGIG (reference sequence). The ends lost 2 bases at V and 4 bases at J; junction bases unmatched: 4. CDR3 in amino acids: CAWSQNRGYGYTF. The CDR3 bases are TGTGCCTGGAGTCAGAACAGGGGCTATGGCTACACCTTC.

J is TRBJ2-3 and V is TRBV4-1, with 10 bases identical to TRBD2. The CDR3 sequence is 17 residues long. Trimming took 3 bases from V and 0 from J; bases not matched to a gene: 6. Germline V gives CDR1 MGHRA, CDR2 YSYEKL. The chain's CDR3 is CASSHIAGGPSTDTQYF. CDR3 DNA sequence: TGCGCCAGCAGCCATATAGCGGGGGGACCTAGCACAGATACGCAGTATTTT.

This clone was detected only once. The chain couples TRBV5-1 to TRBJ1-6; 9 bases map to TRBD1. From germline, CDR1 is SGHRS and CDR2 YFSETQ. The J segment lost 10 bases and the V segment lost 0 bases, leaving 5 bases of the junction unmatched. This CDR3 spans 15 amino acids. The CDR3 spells CASSLEDRGASPLHF. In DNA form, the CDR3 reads TGCGCCAGCAGCTTGGAGGACAGGGGAGCCTCACCCCTCCACTTT. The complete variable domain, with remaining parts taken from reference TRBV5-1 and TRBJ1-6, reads KAGVTQTPRYLIKTRGQQVTLSCSPISGHRSVSWYQQTPGQGLQFLFEYFSETQRNKGNFPGRFSGRQFSNSRSEMNVSTLELGDSALYLCASSLEDRGASPLHFGNGTRLTVT.

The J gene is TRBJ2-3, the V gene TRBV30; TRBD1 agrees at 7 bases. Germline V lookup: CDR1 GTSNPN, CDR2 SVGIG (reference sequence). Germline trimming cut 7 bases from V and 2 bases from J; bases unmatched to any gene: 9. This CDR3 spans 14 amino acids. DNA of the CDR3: TGTGCCTATCAAAACAGGGGCTACACAGATACGCAGTATTTT. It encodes CAYQNRGYTDTQYF. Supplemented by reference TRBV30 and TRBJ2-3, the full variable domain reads SQTIHQWPATLVQPVGSPLSLECTVEGTSNPNLYWYRQAAGRGLQLLFYSVGIGQISSEVPQNLSASRPQDRQFILSSKKLLLSDSGFYLCAYQNRGYTDTQYFGPGTRLTVL.

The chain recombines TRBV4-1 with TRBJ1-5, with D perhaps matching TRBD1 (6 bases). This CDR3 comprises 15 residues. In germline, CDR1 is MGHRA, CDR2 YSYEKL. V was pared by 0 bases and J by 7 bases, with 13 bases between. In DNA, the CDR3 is TGCGCCAGCAGCCAAGATAAAGGGGGAGGGCAGCCCCAGCATTTT. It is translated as CASSQDKGGGQPQHF.